A single sample is the source of the 25 T cell receptor beta chains below, sequenced in a study of beta chain features in type 1 diabetes. As every portion of the isolated RNA was reverse transcribed, the sequencing read expressed TCRB transcripts. TCRdb's copy holds only in-frame clones and misses some; the assay was immunoSEQ multiplex PCR. The sample records roughly 380,000 clones, about 19% being singletons. The sample taken for sequencing was naive CD4+ T cells from blood. The receptor set was obtained from a woman younger than 30 in good health.

The chain links TRBV29-1 to TRBJ1-1; D is uncertain. The CDR3 is 10 amino acids. Per germline, CDR1 SQVTM and CDR2 ANQGSEA. Between the trimmed V and J ends, which lost 8 bases and 4 bases, there was a span of 8 bases. The CDR3, as DNA: TGCAGCCTAGGTGGCACTGAAGCTTTCTTT. Its protein is CSLGGTEAFF. Complete variable domain (other parts from reference TRBV29-1 and TRBJ1-1): SAVISQKPSRDICQRGTSLTIQCQVDSQVTMMFWYRQQPGQSLTLIATANQGSEATYESGFVIDKFPISRPNLTFSTLTVSNMSPEDSSIYLCSLGGTEAFFGQGTRLTVV.

The chain couples TRBV30 to TRBJ1-1; D not certain. Germline V gene lookup returns CDR1 GTSNPN and CDR2 SVGIG (reference sequence). The CDR3 is 13 residues long. V lost 3 bases and J lost 5, with 13 bases in between. CDR3 in amino acids: CAWRAGEWTEAFF. CDR3 nucleotide sequence: TGTGCCTGGAGGGCGGGAGAGTGGACTGAAGCTTTCTTT.

This chain links TRBV5-1 with TRBJ2-5, with D perhaps matching TRBD1 (6 bases). The CDR3 loop spans 14 amino acids. Germline assignment: CDR1 SGHRS and CDR2 YFSETQ. V was clipped by 3 bases and J by 1 base, with 10 bases between them. CDR3 in amino acids: CASSSGEFQETQYF. The CDR3 DNA reads TGCGCCAGCAGCTCAGGGGAGTTCCAAGAGACCCAGTACTTC. Using reference TRBV5-1 and TRBJ2-5 for the parts outside the CDR3, the full variable domain is KAGVTQTPRYLIKTRGQQVTLSCSPISGHRSVSWYQQTPGQGLQFLFEYFSETQRNKGNFPGRFSGRQFSNSRSEMNVSTLELGDSALYLCASSSGEFQETQYFGPGTRLLVL.

V gene TRBV15 combines with J gene TRBJ2-4, with 9 bases aligning to TRBD1. V dropped 1 base and J dropped 3; count of bases not matched to a gene: 4. Germline loops: CDR1 LNHNV, CDR2 YYDKDF (reference sequence). This CDR3 has 16 amino acids. CDR3 sequence: CATSRGQGVDKNIQYF. As DNA, the CDR3 is TGTGCCACCAGCAGAGGACAGGGGGTTGACAAAAACATTCAGTACTTC.

This chain joins TRBV5-4 and TRBJ2-3; 10 bases line up with TRBD2. The germline V gene has CDR1 SGHNT and CDR2 YYREEE (reference sequence). J lost 1 base, V lost 5 bases, and 1 base had no gene match. The CDR3 runs 14 residues. The DNA for the CDR3 is TGTGCCAGCAGGGGGACTAGCGGCACAGATACGCAGTATTTT. It encodes CASRGTSGTDTQYF.

This clone has just a few counts. The chain recombines TRBV18 with TRBJ2-7; TRBD2 aligns across 7 bases. The CDR3 spans 14 residues. V lost 5 bases, J lost 3 bases, and 7 bases stayed unmatched. The germline V gene has CDR1 KGHSH and CDR2 LQKENI. The CDR3 sequence is CASSSGPGGYEQYF. In nucleotides, the CDR3 is TGTGCCAGCTCATCGGGCCCGGGGGGCTACGAGCAGTACTTC. Looking up the rest from reference TRBV18 and TRBJ2-7 gives the full variable domain: NAGVMQNPRHLVRRRGQEARLRCSPMKGHSHVYWYRQLPEEGLKFMVYLQKENIIDESGMPKERFSAEFPKEGPSILRIQQVVRGDSAAYFCASSSGPGGYEQYFGPGTRLTVT.

This clone showed up just a few times. The chain couples TRBV6-5 to TRBJ1-5; 7 bases are shared with TRBD1. V lost 8 bases, J lost 2 bases, and 0 bases stayed unmatched. CDR3 length equals 12 residues. Germline V gives CDR1 MNHEY, CDR2 SVGAGI. The CDR3 region is CASGQGNQPQHF. The CDR3 bases are TGTGCCAGCGGACAGGGCAATCAGCCCCAGCATTTT.

The V gene is TRBV29-1, the J gene TRBJ2-1; D unresolved. Trimming removed 4 bases at V and 9 bases at J, with 13 bases between. The length of the CDR3 is 12 residues. Germline values: CDR1 SQVTM, CDR2 ANQGSEA. The CDR3: CSVAPTHAEQFF. The CDR3 DNA is TGCAGCGTTGCCCCTACCCACGCTGAGCAGTTCTTC.

The chain carries TRBV6-6 and TRBJ2-5, with 8 positions matching TRBD2. V lost 10 bases, J lost 5 bases, and 6 bases stayed unmatched. CDR1 is MNHNY and CDR2 is SVGAGI in the germline V gene (reference sequence). The CDR3 totals 12 residues. The CDR3 here is CATGGAGETQYF. The CDR3 bases are TGTGCCACCGGGGGGGCTGGGGAGACCCAGTACTTC.

J is TRBJ1-2 and V is TRBV19; D perhaps matches TRBD1 (5 bases). This CDR3 contains 15 residues. V was trimmed by 3 bases and J by 1 base, leaving 12 bases between them. Germline lookup yields CDR1 LNHDA and CDR2 SQIVND (reference sequence). The CDR3 protein is CASSMSTRVNYGYTF. CDR3 in DNA: TGTGCCAGTAGTATGTCAACCAGGGTTAACTATGGCTACACCTTC.

This clone was seen just once. The chain joins TRBV7-9 to TRBJ2-7; 9 bases line up with TRBD1. This CDR3 is built from 16 residues. The V and J ends lost 3 bases and 4 bases, in that order; junction bases with no gene match: 10. The germline CDR1 and CDR2 sequences are SEHNR and FQNEAQ (reference sequence). Written as DNA, the CDR3 is TGTGCCAGCAGCTTTCGTCCGCCGGGACAGGGTTACGAGCAGTACTTC. Protein sequence: CASSFRPPGQGYEQYF.

The chain is built from TRBV30 and TRBJ1-2, with D unclear. This CDR3 spans 11 amino acids. Between the trimmed V and J ends, which lost 0 bases and 6 bases, there was a span of 5 bases. Germline V gene data show CDR1 as GTSNPN and CDR2 as SVGIG (reference sequence). The CDR3 reads CAWSVHDGYTF. Written as DNA, the CDR3 is TGTGCCTGGAGTGTACACGATGGCTACACCTTC.

This clone has only a few counts. The rearrangement links TRBV11-3 to TRBJ2-1; weak D call: TRBD1 (5 bases). The germline V and J ends were trimmed by 1 base and 9 bases, with 13 bases remaining between them. CDR3 length: 14 residues. CDR1 and CDR2 (germline): SGHNT, YENEEA. CDR3 sequence (DNA): TGTGCCAGCAGCTTAGTCGAAAGGGGAAGTGAGCAGTTCTTC. Translation gives CASSLVERGSEQFF.

In its sample, this clone was seen many times. This CDR3 reads CASTTGNSYEQYF. The CDR3 DNA follows: TGTGCCAGCACGACAGGTAACTCCTACGAGCAGTACTTC. This sequence joins TRBV14 and TRBJ2-7; weak D call: TRBD1 (6 bases). Germline CDR1 and CDR2: SGHDN and FVKESK. The V end lost 7 bases, the J end lost 0 bases, and 10 bases lay between the germline ends. This CDR3 comprises 13 residues.

This clone was seen a handful of times. This rearrangement joins TRBV7-2 to TRBJ2-1; 7 bases map to TRBD1. Per germline, CDR1 SGHTA and CDR2 FQGNSA. The CDR3 loop spans 13 amino acids. V was clipped by 5 bases and J by 6 bases; unmatched bases: 4. This CDR3 reads CASSPGQANEQFF. For the CDR3, the DNA is TGTGCCAGCAGCCCAGGACAGGCCAATGAGCAGTTCTTC.

This clone showed up just a few times. This chain connects TRBV25-1 to TRBJ2-1, with a weak D call TRBD1 (7 bases). Germline CDR1 MGHDK, CDR2 SYGVNS. Trimming stripped 1 base from V and 0 bases from J, with 10 bases between. This CDR3 has 16 residues. The CDR3 DNA follows: TGTGCCAGCAGTGAATGGGGGGACAGCTCCTACAATGAGCAGTTCTTC. Its protein product is CASSEWGDSSYNEQFF.

V gene TRBV30 combines with J gene TRBJ2-1; D gene unclear. With 5 bases removed from V and 10 bases from J, the gap between germline ends came to 9 bases. CDR3 length equals 10 residues. Germline V gene data show CDR1 as GTSNPN and CDR2 as SVGIG (reference sequence). CDR3 nucleotide sequence: TGTGCCTGGCAAGAGATAGAGCAGTTCTTC. Protein: CAWQEIEQFF.

The table lists this clone with a few counts. The chain is built from TRBV27 and TRBJ2-1, with 12 bases lining up with TRBD2. CDR3 length: 18 residues. The trim removed 2 bases at V and 0 bases at J, leaving 5 bases unmatched. CDR1 and CDR2 from the germline V gene are MNHEY and SMNVEV (reference sequence). CDR3 DNA: TGTGCCAGCAGTTTACGGCTAGCGGGAGGGCCCTCCTACAATGAGCAGTTCTTC. Its protein product is CASSLRLAGGPSYNEQFF.

V gene TRBV2 combines with J gene TRBJ2-2; D is uncertain. The CDR3 totals 13 residues. Looked up from germline, CDR1 is SNHLY and CDR2 is FYNNEI. The V end lost 4 bases, the J end lost 0 bases, and 3 bases lay between the germline ends. CDR3 sequence reads: CASSGPNTGELFF. In DNA form, the CDR3 reads TGTGCCAGCAGTGGGCCGAACACCGGGGAGCTGTTTTTT.

This clone was counted between two and nine times. The chain links TRBV7-9 to TRBJ1-2, with D tentatively TRBD1 (5 bases). Germline V gene lookup returns CDR1 SEHNR and CDR2 FQNEAQ (reference sequence). Trimming stripped 5 bases from V and 7 bases from J, with 20 bases between. The CDR3 has 15 amino acids. CDR3 sequence (DNA): TGTGCCAGCAGCCACGACCTCATTCAGGGCCTTGGCTACACCTTC. Protein sequence: CASSHDLIQGLGYTF.

This rearrangement joins TRBV6-1 to TRBJ2-5; 7 nucleotides match TRBD1. From germline, CDR1 is MNHNS and CDR2 SASEGT. There are 13 residues in the CDR3. The junction had 4 bases not matched to a gene; V was cut back by 7 bases and J by 2 bases. CDR3 nucleotides: TGTGCCAGCAAATCGGGACAGCAAGAGACCCAGTACTTC. Translation: CASKSGQQETQYF.

The CDR3 loop reads CASSQAFGGRTEAFF. CDR3 sequence (DNA): TGCGCCAGCAGCCAAGCATTTGGGGGGAGGACTGAAGCTTTCTTT. V and J are TRBV4-1 and TRBJ1-1, with TRBD1 as a possible D gene (5 bases). The germline V gene has CDR1 MGHRA and CDR2 YSYEKL. The CDR3 extends over 15 amino acids. V was pared by 1 base and J by 5 bases, with 14 bases between.

V gene TRBV10-3 combines with J gene TRBJ2-3, with D perhaps TRBD2 (6 bases). CDR1 ENHRY and CDR2 SYGVKD come from the germline V gene. The CDR3 is 13 residues long. V was shortened by 11 bases and J by 0 bases, with 12 bases between the two germline ends. The DNA of the CDR3 is TGTGCCGTTGCCGGGACTAGCACAGATACGCAGTATTTT. It specifies CAVAGTSTDTQYF.

The genes are TRBV29-1 and TRBJ2-4, with a possible D match to TRBD1 (5 bases). Trimming removed 5 bases from V and 6 bases from J, with 11 bases in between. Germline V gene sequence: CDR1 SQVTM, CDR2 ANQGSEA. The CDR3 covers 12 residues. CDR3 in DNA: TGCAGCGTTAGGACAACCAGAAACATTCAGTACTTC. It is translated as CSVRTTRNIQYF.

The chain is built from TRBV7-2 and TRBJ2-7; a possible D gene is TRBD1 (5 bases). The CDR3 sequence is 16 residues long. The ends were cut back, 7 bases at V and 5 bases at J, with 24 bases in the middle. From germline, CDR1 is SGHTA and CDR2 FQGNSA. The CDR3 loop reads CASTPDWTLEVHEQYF. The CDR3 nucleotides read TGTGCCAGCACCCCAGACTGGACACTGGAAGTACACGAGCAGTACTTC. The variable domain in full, with the rest retrieved from reference TRBV7-2 and TRBJ2-7, is GAGVSQSPSNKVTEKGKDVELRCDPISGHTALYWYRQSLGQGLEFLIYFQGNSAPDKSGLPSDRFSAERTGGSVSTLTIQRTQQEDSAVYLCASTPDWTLEVHEQYFGPGTRLTVT.